The clone carrying this T cell receptor (beta chain) occurred many times. No antigen is known for it. The germline V and J ends were trimmed by 5 bases and 0 bases, with 16 bases remaining between them. CDR1 and CDR2 (germline): SGHAT, FQNNGV. The CDR3 loop spans 16 amino acids. The data were obtained in a study of T cells after yellow fever vaccination. About the study: Any fraction with a low cell number was prepared using SMART-Seq v4 Ultra Low Input. Study results and limitations: Faster peaking, at day 5 versus 15, marked a secondary response that was weaker. The booster saw the reappearance of most primary-vaccination clones (approximately 96% CD4, 88% CD8).

Template-switching 5'RACE yielded the TCR cDNA; a universal primer site and UMIs were added in the process. TCRdb reprocessed the 5' RACE reads via MiXCR and lists one record per CDR3 protein. The repertoire holds under 250,000 distinct CDR3 sequences, 3% to 3.5% seen once, with less than 3.5% in the top ten. The clonotype comes from a man between 18 and 35 years old who received the YFV17D yellow fever vaccine. Specimen: CD4+ T cells sorted from PBMCs, collected 10 days after the yellow fever booster vaccination. This rearrangement joins TRBV11-2 to TRBJ1-1; possible D gene TRBD1, 6 bases. The DNA for the CDR3 is TGTGCCAGCAGCCCACAGGGCTCATCCATGAACACTGAAGCTTTCTTT. This sequence encodes CASSPQGSSMNTEAFF.